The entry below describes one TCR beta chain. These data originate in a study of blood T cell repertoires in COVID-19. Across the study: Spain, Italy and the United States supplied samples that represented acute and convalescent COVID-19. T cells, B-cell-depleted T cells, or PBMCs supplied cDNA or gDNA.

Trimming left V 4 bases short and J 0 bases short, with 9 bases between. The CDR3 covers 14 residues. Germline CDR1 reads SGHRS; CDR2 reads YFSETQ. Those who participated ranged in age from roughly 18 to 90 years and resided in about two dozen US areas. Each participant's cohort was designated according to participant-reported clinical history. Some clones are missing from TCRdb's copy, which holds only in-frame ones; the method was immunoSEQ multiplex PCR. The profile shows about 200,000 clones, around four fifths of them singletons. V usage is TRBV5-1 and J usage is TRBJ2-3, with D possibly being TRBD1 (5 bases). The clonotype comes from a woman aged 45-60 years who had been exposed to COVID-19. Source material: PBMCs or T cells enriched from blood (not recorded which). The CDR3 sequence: CASSTGHSTDTQYF. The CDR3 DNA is TGCGCCAGCAGCACCGGACATAGCACAGATACGCAGTATTTT.